This TCR beta chain was captured in a study of cytomegalovirus exposure and HLA in healthy donors. Study context: From 150 million to 200 million T cells, an earlier analysis saw approximately 120 million unique TCR beta sequences.

The primer mix had 60 Vbeta and 13 Jbeta primers. Using immunoSEQ multiplex PCR, the repertoire was profiled, and TCRdb retains in-frame clones only, with some absent. The sample table sets out about 130,000 clones. Germline V gives CDR1 MDHEN, CDR2 SYDVKM. J was trimmed by 5 bases and V by 5 bases; bases with no gene match: 6. This CDR3 spans 14 amino acids. The clonotype comes from a man younger than 45 in good health and CMV-seronegative. The sequencing sample was made of PBMCs. This chain connects TRBV28 to TRBJ1-1, with TRBD1 matching 9 bases. The CDR3 sequence: CASSVGQGLTEAFF. DNA for the CDR3: TGTGCCAGCAGTGTAGGACAGGGGCTAACTGAAGCTTTCTTT.